One sample yielded the 5 T cell receptor beta chains listed below, sequenced in a study of shared clonotypes between healthy human individuals. Naive-designated CD8 cells lacked CD45RO, were positively enriched for CCR7, and omitted terminally differentiated effector memory CD45RA+ cells. Libraries were prepared by immunoSEQ multiplex PCR; TCRdb keeps only in-frame clonotypes and omits some of them. The profile shows about 750,000 clones, over 90% of them singletons. The material sequenced was naive CD8+ T cells sorted from blood. These receptors were collected from a man aged 25 to 45 in good health.

J is TRBJ2-1 and V is TRBV9; 10 bases map to TRBD2. J gave up 7 bases and V 2 bases, and 12 bases lay outside the gene matches. Germline V lookup: CDR1 SGDLS, CDR2 YYNGEE. The CDR3 covers 17 residues. The CDR3, as DNA: TGTGCCAGCAGCGTGCACCACCGCAGCGGGAGGGCAAATGAGCAGTTCTTC. Translated, it gives CASSVHHRSGRANEQFF.

Regarding this clone: Other DNA sequences in the same sample also yield this CDR3. This sequence joins TRBV2 and TRBJ2-1, with no clear D. The CDR3 has 14 amino acids. Trimming removed 4 bases at V and 0 bases at J, with 7 bases between. CDR1 and CDR2 from the germline V gene are SNHLY and FYNNEI. The CDR3 coding sequence is TGTGCCAGCAGTGGGGGAAGCTCCTACAATGAGCAGTTCTTC. Translated: CASSGGSSYNEQFF.

This chain connects TRBV9 to TRBJ1-1; D is undetermined. The germline V and J ends were trimmed by 3 bases and 1 base, with 7 bases remaining between them. Germline values: CDR1 SGDLS, CDR2 YYNGEE. The CDR3 runs to 13 residues. CDR3 coding DNA: TGTGCCAGCAGCGGGACGAGGAACACTGAAGCTTTCTTT. Translation gives CASSGTRNTEAFF.

This clone has just one count. The chain is built from TRBV27 and TRBJ2-7; 7 bases align to TRBD1. CDR1 MNHEY and CDR2 SMNVEV come from the germline V gene (reference sequence). This CDR3 is 15 amino acids long. The V and J ends lost 5 bases and 1 base, in that order; junction bases with no gene match: 8. The DNA for the CDR3 is TGTGCCAGCAGTCCCACCCCGACAGGGTCCTACGAGCAGTACTTC. Translation gives CASSPTPTGSYEQYF.

This chain uses TRBV2 with TRBJ1-1; the match to TRBD1 covers 7 bases. After removal of 3 bases from V and 5 bases from J, the junction contained 6 bases not matched to a gene. From germline, CDR1 is SNHLY and CDR2 FYNNEI. The CDR3 loop spans 14 amino acids. The CDR3 spells CASSERGPGTEAFF. The CDR3 DNA sequence: TGTGCCAGCAGTGAGAGGGGGCCGGGAACTGAAGCTTTCTTT.